This TCR beta chain was sequenced for a study of cytomegalovirus exposure and HLA in healthy donors. Notes on the study in general: CMV serostatus was the only recorded immune exposure for donors.

A multiplex PCR was run with 60 Vbeta primers and 13 Jbeta primers. Generated by immunoSEQ multiplex PCR, the TCRdb table keeps only in-frame clones and is missing some. The table includes around 140,000 clones, about 83% detected once. CDR1 and CDR2 from the germline V gene are SEHNR and FQNEAQ (reference sequence). V lost 5 bases to trimming and J lost 6 bases, with 23 bases between them. The CDR3 consists of 17 residues. Remarks on this clone: What it binds is unknown.

The rearrangement links TRBV7-9 to TRBJ2-1; D remains ambiguous. The source of this sequence is a woman aged 30 to 39 in good health and CMV-seronegative. Source material: PBMCs. The CDR3 DNA sequence: TGTGCCAGCAGCCCCCACCCCCGAGCCTCGCGGAGCAATGAGCAGTTCTTC. Amino acid sequence: CASSPHPRASRSNEQFF.